This TCR beta chain was identified during a study of PD-L1 blockade in urothelial cancer. The table came from immunoSEQ multiplex PCR; TCRdb's copy has only in-frame clones and leaves some out. The table has about 45,000 clones, approximately 90% seen once. Sequenced here: PBMCs, sampled around atezolizumab (anti-PD-L1) treatment. This TCR derives from a woman aged 55-75 years with urothelial cancer.

Here the CDR3 DNA reads TGTGCCAGCAGTTCCCCGCGGACAGGGGGGGCGGGACTCCTTAGCGAGCAGTACTTC. Protein sequence: CASSSPRTGGAGLLSEQYF. V is TRBV27 and J is TRBJ2-7; 10 bases line up with TRBD1. V was clipped by 4 bases and J by 6 bases; unmatched bases: 21. Germline V gene lookup returns CDR1 MNHEY and CDR2 SMNVEV (reference sequence). This CDR3 comprises 19 residues.